This T cell receptor (beta chain) comes out of a study of shared T cell receptors in the human thymus. Libraries were prepared by immunoSEQ multiplex PCR; TCRdb keeps only in-frame clonotypes and omits some of them. This table holds approximately 660,000 clones, around 89% found once. With V trimmed by 0 bases and J by 6 bases, 9 bases remained unmatched. CDR3 length equals 16 residues. Germline CDR1 and CDR2: SGHDN and FVKESK. The same sample was also used in a study of human thymus T cells. That paper notes: All donors were healthy Finnish infants who were undergoing corrective surgery to treat congenital heart defects. Resections were taken during corrective heart surgery, and the thymus tissue came from these. Thymic repertoires from unrelated individuals overlapped highly, related research reported.

Sequenced input: thymocytes. The clonotype comes from a boy under two years old with a congenital heart defect. The V call is TRBV14, the J call TRBJ2-3, with 7 bases identical to TRBD2. CDR3 region: CASSQELWREWDTQYF. CDR3 in DNA: TGTGCCAGCAGCCAAGAATTGTGGCGGGAGTGGGATACGCAGTATTTT.